This T cell receptor beta chain was captured in a study of shared clonotypes between healthy human individuals. Here immunoSEQ multiplex PCR was the method, and the copy in TCRdb shows in-frame clones only, minus some. Of roughly 660,000 clones in the sample, 80% to 95% were seen once. Findings and limits, study-wide: Larger richness was generally estimated for naive than memory subsets. When naive CD4 clonotypes were compared across four donors, about 4.8% were shared. Sequencing depth was expected to influence donor clonotype sharing.

As for this clone: Its antigen is undetermined.

Combination of CD45RO+ cells with CCR7-negative CD45RA+ TemRA cells was used for CD8 memory. The germline gives CDR1 SEHNR, CDR2 FQNEAQ (reference sequence). Trimming took 5 bases from V and 13 from J; bases not matched to a gene: 4. This CDR3 contains 11 residues. This clonotype originated in a man aged 18 to 30 in good health. Some clones in this sample may be carry-over from other donors' samples. The gene calls are TRBV7-9 and TRBJ2-1, with 8 bases that match TRBD2. Sequencing was done on a sample of memory CD8+ T cells from PBMCs. Sample subset: CD45RO+ cells pooled with CCR7-negative TemRA cells. The CDR3 spells CASSAGTSQFF. In DNA form, the CDR3 reads TGTGCCAGCAGCGCCGGGACTAGTCAGTTCTTC.